The 27 T cell receptor beta chains listed next were all sequenced from one sample in a study of T cell responses to AZD1222 COVID-19 vaccine. Produced via immunoSEQ multiplex PCR; TCRdb's table is partial and in-frame only. The sample contains some 120,000 clones, just over 85% of which appear only once. This material consisted of peripheral blood, taken on day 0 of MenACWY control vaccination. These receptor sequences come from an adult in good health.

The chain couples TRBV5-6 to TRBJ2-5; D gene uncertain. Between the trimmed V and J ends, which lost 3 bases and 2 bases, there was a span of 8 bases. This CDR3 has 13 residues. The V gene's germline CDR1 is SGHDT and CDR2 YYEEEE. The CDR3 DNA is TGTGCCAGCAGCTCCCAAGGGCAAGAGACCCAGTACTTC. This sequence encodes CASSSQGQETQYF.

The rearrangement links TRBV6-5 to TRBJ1-5; D remains ambiguous. From germline, CDR1 is MNHEY and CDR2 SVGAGI. V was cut by 6 bases and J by 7 bases, with 13 bases left in between. The length of the CDR3 is 13 residues. As DNA, the CDR3 is TGTGCCAGCAGCCAGGAGGTGAGGCAGCCCCAGCATTTT. Encoded protein: CASSQEVRQPQHF.

V gene TRBV6-1 combines with J gene TRBJ2-6, with TRBD2 identical over 7 bases. Trimming cost V 0 bases and J 3 bases; bases outside gene matches: 8. Germline CDR1 and CDR2: MNHNS and SASEGT. This CDR3 is built from 18 residues. The CDR3 region is CASSEAVASGGGANVLTF. The CDR3 DNA reads TGTGCCAGCAGTGAAGCGGTGGCTAGCGGAGGTGGGGCCAACGTCCTGACTTTC.

The rearrangement links TRBV7-9 to TRBJ2-7, with TRBD1 identical over 9 bases. The CDR3 has 16 amino acids. Trimming cost V 5 bases and J 4 bases; bases outside gene matches: 12. Germline V gene lookup returns CDR1 SEHNR and CDR2 FQNEAQ (reference sequence). CDR3 in amino acids: CASSPPAGTGMYEQYF. The CDR3 DNA sequence: TGTGCCAGCAGCCCCCCCGCCGGGACAGGGATGTACGAGCAGTACTTC.

There are many counts of this clone. J is TRBJ2-3 and V is TRBV6-4, with TRBD2 matching 8 bases. Germline values: CDR1 MRHNA, CDR2 SNTAGT. Trimming cost V 2 bases and J 1 base; bases outside gene matches: 5. The CDR3 has 16 amino acids. CDR3 sequence reads: CASSDQAAGGTDTQYF. DNA for the CDR3: TGTGCCAGCAGTGACCAAGCAGCGGGAGGCACAGATACGCAGTATTTT.

This clone was seen a handful of times. Distinct nucleotide sequences in the sample also encode this CDR3. The chain couples TRBV5-1 to TRBJ2-3; no definite D call. V dropped 0 bases and J dropped 2 bases, with 7 bases sitting between them. The CDR3 sequence is 14 residues long. The germline V gene encodes CDR1 SGHRS and CDR2 YFSETQ. The CDR3 here is CASSLGLATDTQYF. CDR3 in DNA: TGCGCCAGCAGCTTGGGGTTAGCCACAGATACGCAGTATTTT. Supplemented by reference TRBV5-1 and TRBJ2-3, the full variable domain reads KAGVTQTPRYLIKTRGQQVTLSCSPISGHRSVSWYQQTPGQGLQFLFEYFSETQRNKGNFPGRFSGRQFSNSRSEMNVSTLELGDSALYLCASSLGLATDTQYFGPGTRLTVL.

This clone was detected a few times. This rearrangement joins TRBV30 to TRBJ1-2; 9 bases match TRBD1. The V and J ends lost 6 bases and 8 bases, in that order; junction bases with no gene match: 7. CDR1 and CDR2 (germline): GTSNPN, SVGIG (reference sequence). The CDR3 consists of 12 residues. CDR3 sequence (DNA): TGTGCCTGCACAGGGGGCACGTCCGGCTACACCTTC. It is translated as CACTGGTSGYTF.

The chain recombines TRBV7-3 with TRBJ2-3, with 12 positions matching TRBD2. Unmatched junction bases numbered 10, after V lost 3 bases and J lost 3 bases. CDR1 is SGHTA and CDR2 is FQGTGA in the germline V gene. The CDR3 runs to 18 residues. The CDR3 nucleotides are TGTGCCAGCAGCTTCGAGTGGCTAGCGGGAGGGTCTACAGATACGCAGTATTTT. Amino acids: CASSFEWLAGGSTDTQYF.

The chain links TRBV6-5 to TRBJ1-1, with D maybe TRBD1 (6 bases). The CDR3 contains 15 residues. From germline, CDR1 is MNHEY and CDR2 SVGAGI. The germline V and J ends were trimmed by 6 bases and 4 bases, with 18 bases remaining between them. CDR3 in amino acids: CASSPQWGRVTEAFF. CDR3 DNA sequence: TGTGCCAGCAGCCCACAATGGGGGCGGGTCACTGAAGCTTTCTTT.

The rearrangement links TRBV7-6 to TRBJ2-1; D assignment may be TRBD1 or TRBD2 (6 bases each). V shed 1 base and J shed 8 bases, with 18 bases lying between them. Germline lookup yields CDR1 SGHVS and CDR2 FNYEAQ. The CDR3 spans 16 residues. DNA for the CDR3: TGTGCCAGCAGCTTAGATTTGGGGGGCCAAAAGTATGAGCAGTTCTTC. Encoded protein: CASSLDLGGQKYEQFF. Combining the CDR3 with reference TRBV7-6 and TRBJ2-1 gives the whole variable domain GAGVSQSPRYKVTKRGQDVALRCDPISGHVSLYWYRQALGQGPEFLTYFNYEAQQDKSGLPNDRFSAERPEGSISTLTIQRTEQRDSAMYRCASSLDLGGQKYEQFFGPGTRLTVL.

The chain joins TRBV18 to TRBJ2-7, with D maybe TRBD1 (6 bases). The CDR3 loop spans 15 amino acids. CDR1 and CDR2 from the germline V gene are KGHSH and LQKENI. Trimming removed 2 bases at V and 2 bases at J, with 13 bases between. CDR3 amino acids: CASSPRRQDPYEQYF. CDR3 coding DNA: TGTGCCAGCTCACCAAGGAGACAGGACCCCTACGAGCAGTACTTC.

The rearrangement uses TRBV28 and TRBJ2-2, with 10 nucleotides matching TRBD2. CDR1 MDHEN and CDR2 SYDVKM come from the germline V gene. This CDR3 region has 16 residues. Trimming cost V 6 bases and J 1 base; bases outside gene matches: 5. The CDR3 sequence is CASSPLAGLNTGELFF. CDR3 sequence (DNA): TGTGCCAGCAGCCCACTAGCGGGGCTGAACACCGGGGAGCTGTTTTTT.

This chain links TRBV18 with TRBJ1-3, with TRBD1 identical over 7 bases. The CDR3 has 18 residues. V trimming: 6 bases; J trimming: 0 bases; junction bases outside the gene matches: 14. Looked up from germline, CDR1 is KGHSH and CDR2 is LQKENI. The CDR3 region is CASSPKTGVSSSGNTIYF. CDR3 nucleotides: TGTGCCAGCTCCCCCAAAACAGGGGTTTCCTCCTCTGGAAACACCATATATTTT.

The chain employs TRBV5-1 and TRBJ2-7, with TRBD1 matching 10 bases. Trimming took 0 bases from V and 4 from J; bases not matched to a gene: 4. The V gene's germline CDR1 is SGHRS and CDR2 YFSETQ. The CDR3 has 15 residues. CDR3 DNA sequence: TGCGCCAGCAGCTTGGGGGGACAGGGGAGGTACGAGCAGTACTTC. Translation gives CASSLGGQGRYEQYF. The whole variable domain, remainder taken from reference TRBV5-1 and TRBJ2-7, is KAGVTQTPRYLIKTRGQQVTLSCSPISGHRSVSWYQQTPGQGLQFLFEYFSETQRNKGNFPGRFSGRQFSNSRSEMNVSTLELGDSALYLCASSLGGQGRYEQYFGPGTRLTVT.

The V gene is TRBV2, the J gene TRBJ1-3; D uncertain. Trimming left V 6 bases short and J 0 bases short, with 6 bases between. Germline V CDR1 and CDR2: SNHLY, FYNNEI. The CDR3 has 13 amino acids. In DNA, the CDR3 is TGTGCCAGCAGGCCAAGCTCTGGAAACACCATATATTTT. Amino acid sequence: CASRPSSGNTIYF. Combining the CDR3 with reference TRBV2 and TRBJ1-3 gives the whole variable domain EPEVTQTPSHQVTQMGQEVILRCVPISNHLYFYWYRQILGQKVEFLVSFYNNEISEKSEIFDDQFSVERPDGSNFTLKIRSTKLEDSAMYFCASRPSSGNTIYFGEGSWLTVV.

This clone was found once. The chain carries TRBV27 and TRBJ1-2; the D gene is possibly TRBD1 (5 bases). The germline V and J ends were trimmed by 6 bases and 3 bases, with 11 bases remaining between them. The CDR3 is 13 amino acids. Germline CDR1 reads MNHEY; CDR2 reads SMNVEV (reference sequence). CDR3 DNA: TGTGCCAGCAGCCAAGACAGCTACTATGGCTACACCTTC. Translated, it gives CASSQDSYYGYTF.

The J gene is TRBJ2-5, the V gene TRBV7-9; D not certain. CDR1 SEHNR and CDR2 FQNEAQ come from the germline V gene (reference sequence). The CDR3 sequence is 13 residues long. V gave up 4 bases and J gave up 5 bases, with 11 bases separating them. The CDR3: CASSSSYGETQYF. The CDR3 coding sequence is TGTGCCAGCAGCTCCTCTTATGGGGAGACCCAGTACTTC.

The gene calls are TRBV5-4 and TRBJ2-6; 9 bases fit TRBD1. Germline loops: CDR1 SGHNT, CDR2 YYREEE (reference sequence). The V gene end was trimmed by 4 bases and the J gene end by 0 bases; junction bases not matched to a gene: 8. CDR3 size: 18 residues. Here the CDR3 reads CASSTGQGPSSGANVLTF. CDR3 DNA: TGTGCCAGCAGCACGGGACAGGGCCCCAGCTCTGGGGCCAACGTCCTGACTTTC.

This clone was recorded a few times. The genes are TRBV5-1 and TRBJ2-7; D is ambiguous. The CDR3 runs to 12 residues. CDR1 SGHRS and CDR2 YFSETQ come from the germline V gene. V dropped 2 bases and J dropped 4 bases, with 7 bases sitting between them. The CDR3 region is CASSFNMYEQYF. For the CDR3, the DNA is TGCGCCAGCAGCTTTAACATGTACGAGCAGTACTTC.

The chain links TRBV7-9 to TRBJ1-1; TRBD1 agrees at 8 bases. With V trimmed by 5 bases and J by 1 base, 6 bases remained unmatched. Germline-derived CDR1 and CDR2 are SEHNR and FQNEAQ (reference sequence). The CDR3 runs 15 residues. The CDR3 loop reads CASSGGQGENTEAFF. The CDR3, as DNA: TGTGCCAGCAGCGGAGGACAGGGAGAGAACACTGAAGCTTTCTTT.

V and J are TRBV5-1 and TRBJ2-1; TRBD2 might be the D (5 bases). The germline CDR1 and CDR2 sequences are SGHRS and YFSETQ. V lost 0 bases and J lost 8, with 12 bases in between. The CDR3 spans 14 residues. The DNA for the CDR3 is TGCGCCAGCAGCTTGGGGGGAGTGAGGGATGAGCAGTTCTTC. Its protein product is CASSLGGVRDEQFF.

This chain joins TRBV28 and TRBJ1-2; TRBD1 aligns across 8 bases. This CDR3 spans 15 amino acids. J gave up 6 bases and V 7 bases, and 13 bases lay outside the gene matches. CDR1 is MDHEN, CDR2 SYDVKM, per germline. The CDR3 DNA reads as TGTGCCAGCATCTCCACCTGGCAGGGGGCTAATGGCTACACCTTC. Translation gives CASISTWQGANGYTF.

The chain links TRBV30 to TRBJ1-1; the D is unclear. Trimming removed 3 bases at V and 8 bases at J, with 13 bases between. Germline assignment: CDR1 GTSNPN and CDR2 SVGIG (reference sequence). The CDR3 is 12 residues long. In DNA form, the CDR3 reads TGTGCCTGGAGCCTCCGAATCGGGGAAGCTTTCTTT. It is translated as CAWSLRIGEAFF.

This clone is a singleton in its sample. The rearrangement links TRBV3-1 (or the pseudogene TRBV3-2) to TRBJ1-5; no firm D call. The germline CDR1 and CDR2 sequences are LGHDT and YNNKEL (reference sequence). The CDR3 is 13 amino acids. The V end was cut by 2 bases, the J end by 4 bases, with 6 bases between. CDR3 sequence: CASSQWENQPQHF. The CDR3 nucleotides are TGTGCCAGCAGCCAATGGGAAAATCAGCCCCAGCATTTT.

The J gene is TRBJ1-2, the V gene TRBV11-2, with D perhaps TRBD1 (6 bases). Trimming shortened V by 2 bases and J by 3 bases, and 16 bases separated the two germline ends. Germline assignment: CDR1 SGHAT and CDR2 FQNNGV. The CDR3 length is 16 residues. The CDR3 bases are TGTGCCAGCAGCTTATTGGGGGAGGGGGGTGACTATGGCTACACCTTC. Amino acid sequence: CASSLLGEGGDYGYTF.

J is TRBJ2-6 and V is TRBV13; D uncertain. From germline, CDR1 is PRHDT and CDR2 FYEKMQ (reference sequence). The CDR3 sequence is 15 residues long. V lost 10 bases and J 2 bases, leaving 15 bases between the germline ends. Written as DNA, the CDR3 is TGTGCCACCACGGTAACCCCCCCTGGGGCCAACGTCCTGACTTTC. Protein sequence: CATTVTPPGANVLTF.

The chain carries TRBV28 and TRBJ2-7; D is ambiguous. Trimming pared 8 bases from V and 7 bases from J, leaving 12 bases between. Germline-derived CDR1 and CDR2 are MDHEN and SYDVKM. The length of the CDR3 is 11 residues. DNA of the CDR3: TGTGCCAGCGGGAAAATGCGGGAGCAGTACTTC. Protein sequence: CASGKMREQYF.